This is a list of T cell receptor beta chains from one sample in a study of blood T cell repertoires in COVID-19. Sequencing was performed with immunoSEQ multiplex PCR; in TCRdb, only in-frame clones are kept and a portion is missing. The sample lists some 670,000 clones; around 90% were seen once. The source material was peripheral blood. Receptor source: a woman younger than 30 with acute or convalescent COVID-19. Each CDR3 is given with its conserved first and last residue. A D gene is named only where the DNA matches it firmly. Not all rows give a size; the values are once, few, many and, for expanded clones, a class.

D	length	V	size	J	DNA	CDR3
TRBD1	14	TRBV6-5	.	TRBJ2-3	TGTGCCAGCAAAGCAGGGGGAAGCACAGATACGCAGTATTTT	CASKAGGSTDTQYF
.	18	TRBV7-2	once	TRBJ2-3	TGTGCCAGCAGCCAAGGGGTCGGCGGATTAACTAGCACAGATACGCAGTATTTT	CASSQGVGGLTSTDTQYF
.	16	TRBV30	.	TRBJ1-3	TGTGCCTGGAGTTTCTTAGGGGCGCCGTCTGGAAACACCATATATTTT	CAWSFLGAPSGNTIYF
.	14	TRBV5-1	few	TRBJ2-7	TGCGCCAGCAGCTTGGAGGCCAGGTCCTACGAGCAGTACTTC	CASSLEARSYEQYF
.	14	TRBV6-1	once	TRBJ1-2	TGTGCCAGCAGTGAAGCGGTGGGCCGCTATGGCTACACCTTC	CASSEAVGRYGYTF
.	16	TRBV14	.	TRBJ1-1	TGTGCCAGCAGCCCCCCCCTGAAAGGGACTTACACTGAAGCTTTCTTT	CASSPPLKGTYTEAFF
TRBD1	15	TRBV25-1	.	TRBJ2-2	TGTGCCAGCAGTGAGGGACAGTCTGACACCGGGGAGCTGTTTTTT	CASSEGQSDTGELFF
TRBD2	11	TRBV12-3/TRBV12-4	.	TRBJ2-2	TGTGCCTCCCATCAGCGGGGTGTGCTGTTTTTT	CASHQRGVLFF
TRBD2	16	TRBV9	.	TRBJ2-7	TGTGCCAGCAGCGTAGGGACTAGCCCCATCTCCTACGAGCAGTACTTC	CASSVGTSPISYEQYF
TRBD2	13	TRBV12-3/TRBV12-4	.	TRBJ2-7	TGTGCCAGCAGTTTGTGGGGGGGTTACGAGCAGTACTTC	CASSLWGGYEQYF
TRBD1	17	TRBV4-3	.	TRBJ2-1	TGCGCCAGCAGCCAAGATGAAGACAGGGGGCTATTTAATGAGCAGTTCTTC	CASSQDEDRGLFNEQFF
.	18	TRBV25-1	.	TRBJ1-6	TGTGCCAGCACCAAACCTCGGCCTAGGCGCTCCTATAATTCACCCCTCCACTTT	CASTKPRPRRSYNSPLHF
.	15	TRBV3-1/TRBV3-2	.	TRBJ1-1	TGTGCCAGCAGCCGTCAGGGAGGCGAATACACTGAAGCTTTCTTT	CASSRQGGEYTEAFF
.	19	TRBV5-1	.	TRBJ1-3	TGCGCCAGCAGCTTGGACAGGGCTGGGAGGGGCCCTTCTGGAAACACCATATATTTT	CASSLDRAGRGPSGNTIYF
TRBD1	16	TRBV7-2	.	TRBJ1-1	TGTGCCAGCAGCTTAAGGCCCCAGGGGGCTGGGACTGAAGCTTTCTTT	CASSLRPQGAGTEAFF
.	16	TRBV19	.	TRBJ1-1	TGTGCCAGTAGTACTTCAAAGGGGGGGATGAACACTGAAGCTTTCTTT	CASSTSKGGMNTEAFF
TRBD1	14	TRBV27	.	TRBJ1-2	TGTGCCAGCAGCAATACAGGGGGCGCGTATGGCTACACCTTC	CASSNTGGAYGYTF
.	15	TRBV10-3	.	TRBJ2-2	TGTGCCATCACGAATCCGGGGTTATCTTCCGGGGAGCTGTTTTTT	CAITNPGLSSGELFF
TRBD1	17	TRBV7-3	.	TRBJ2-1	TGTGCCAGCAGCTTAACTGGACAGGCACAACTACTGAATGAGCAGTTCTTC	CASSLTGQAQLLNEQFF
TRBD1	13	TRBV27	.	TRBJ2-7	TGTGCCAGCAGTATCGGACAGGGGTACGAGCAGTACTTC	CASSIGQGYEQYF
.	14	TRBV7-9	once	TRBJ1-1	TGTGCCAGCAGCCCCAGGAATGAGGGCACTGAAGCTTTCTTT	CASSPRNEGTEAFF
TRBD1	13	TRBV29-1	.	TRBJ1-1	TGCAGCGCTCCAATCACAGGGGGCACTGAAGCTTTCTTT	CSAPITGGTEAFF
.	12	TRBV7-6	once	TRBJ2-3	TGTGCCAGCAGCTTCTTGACAGATACGCAGTATTTT	CASSFLTDTQYF
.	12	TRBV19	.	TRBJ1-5	TGTGCCACAGACGGGGGCAATCAGCCCCAGCATTTT	CATDGGNQPQHF
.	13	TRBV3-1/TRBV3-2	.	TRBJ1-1	TGTGCCAGCAGCTCGGGACAGAACACTGAAGCTTTCTTT	CASSSGQNTEAFF
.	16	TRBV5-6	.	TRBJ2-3	TGTGCCAGCAGCTTGGCGGGGGTTTCTAGCACAGATACGCAGTATTTT	CASSLAGVSSTDTQYF
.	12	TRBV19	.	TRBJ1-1	TGTGCCAGTAGTCGTCTGAACACTGAAGCTTTCTTT	CASSRLNTEAFF
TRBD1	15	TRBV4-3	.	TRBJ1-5	TGCGCCAGCAGCCAAGATACAGGGGGCAATCAGCCCCAGCATTTT	CASSQDTGGNQPQHF
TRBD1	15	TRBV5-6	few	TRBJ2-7	TGTGCCAGCAGCTTGGGGGGACAGGGATTGTACGAGCAGTACTTC	CASSLGGQGLYEQYF
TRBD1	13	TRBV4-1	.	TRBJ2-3	TGCGCCAGCAGCCATCGACAGGGAGATACGCAGTATTTT	CASSHRQGDTQYF
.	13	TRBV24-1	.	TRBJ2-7	TGTGCCACCAGTGATCAGGACACCTACGAGCAGTACTTC	CATSDQDTYEQYF
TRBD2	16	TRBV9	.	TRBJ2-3	TGTGCCAGCAGCCTGCGACTAGCGGGGAGAACAGATACGCAGTATTTT	CASSLRLAGRTDTQYF
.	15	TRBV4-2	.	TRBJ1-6	TGTGCCAGCAGCCAGTCATGGGAGTTGAATTCACCCCTCCACTTT	CASSQSWELNSPLHF
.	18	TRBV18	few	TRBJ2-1	TGTGCCAGCTCACCATTTATGGACAGTATTAGCTCCTACAATGAGCAGTTCTTC	CASSPFMDSISSYNEQFF
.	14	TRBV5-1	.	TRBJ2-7	TGCGCCAGCAGCTCCGGGGGAGGCCACTACGAGCAGTACTTC	CASSSGGGHYEQYF
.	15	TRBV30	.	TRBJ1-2	TGTGCCTGGAGCTCGGGACTAAATATTGACTATGGCTACACCTTC	CAWSSGLNIDYGYTF
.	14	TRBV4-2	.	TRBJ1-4	TGTGCCAGCAGCCAAACACAGGGAAATGAAAAACTGTTTTTT	CASSQTQGNEKLFF
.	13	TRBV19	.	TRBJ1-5	TGTGCCACTAGCGGCAAGGAGTCAATAGCCCAGCATTTT	CATSGKESIAQHF
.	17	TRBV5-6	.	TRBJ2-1	TGTGCCAGCAGCCGCCCAGGGGGGGGACAGGTCGGTGGTGAGCAGTTCTTC	CASSRPGGGQVGGEQFF
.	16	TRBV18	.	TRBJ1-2	TGTGCCAGCCCTATCGGCTTTCGGGTTAAGGACTATGGCTACACCTTC	CASPIGFRVKDYGYTF
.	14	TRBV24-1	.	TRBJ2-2	TGTGCCACCTCAGGGATGACCGCCACCGGGGAGCTGTTTTTT	CATSGMTATGELFF
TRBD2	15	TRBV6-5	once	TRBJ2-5	TGTGCCAGCAGTTACTCTAGCGGGGGTGGGGAGACCCAGTACTTC	CASSYSSGGGETQYF